Presented here are 21 T cell receptor beta chains from one specimen sequenced in a study of OX40 agonist ivuxolimab in advanced cancers. Clones were read by immunoSEQ multiplex PCR, and TCRdb kept only the in-frame ones, dropping some. The sample has approximately 38,000 clones, over 70% seen once. The sequencing here drew on CD4+ or CD8+ T cells sorted from blood, taken in a trial of the OX40 agonist ivuxolimab. The receptors come from an adult with an advanced solid tumor such as melanoma, head and neck, liver or kidney cancer.

This rearrangement joins TRBV6-6 to TRBJ2-2; D possibly corresponds to TRBD2 (6 bases). The germline gives CDR1 MNHNY, CDR2 SVGAGI (reference sequence). This CDR3 has 14 amino acids. V lost 10 bases to trimming and J lost 5 bases, with 17 bases between them. As DNA, the CDR3 is TGTGCCATCGCGACTAGTGGGATTACCGGGGAGCTGTTTTTT. Translation gives CAIATSGITGELFF.

This chain joins TRBV5-1 and TRBJ2-3; D possibly uses TRBD1 or TRBD2 (5 bases each). The germline CDR1 and CDR2 sequences are SGHRS and YFSETQ. The CDR3 runs to 14 residues. V was clipped by 7 bases and J by 4 bases, with 16 bases between them. Here the CDR3 DNA reads TGCGCCAGCTCCGCGGGCCGGGGCGCAGATACGCAGTATTTT. This encodes CASSAGRGADTQYF.

The rearrangement uses TRBV6-1 and TRBJ1-4; D possibly corresponds to TRBD1 (5 bases). This CDR3 contains 15 residues. Germline V gene data show CDR1 as MNHNS and CDR2 as SASEGT. Between the trimmed V and J ends, which lost 1 base and 7 bases, there was a span of 13 bases. The CDR3 loop is CASSEGGGATEKLFF. In nucleotides, the CDR3 is TGTGCCAGCAGTGAAGGTGGAGGGGCCACTGAAAAACTGTTTTTT.

The chain couples TRBV6-5 to TRBJ1-1, with 10 bases that match TRBD1. The CDR3 sequence is 15 residues long. Trimming took 5 bases from V and 6 from J; bases not matched to a gene: 9. Looked up from germline, CDR1 is MNHEY and CDR2 is SVGAGI. CDR3 coding DNA: TGTGCCAGCAGTCACCAGGGACAGGGGACCGCTGAAGCTTTCTTT. Residues: CASSHQGQGTAEAFF.

The J gene is TRBJ2-7, the V gene TRBV27; 10 bases fit TRBD2. Per the germline V gene, CDR1 is MNHEY and CDR2 is SMNVEV (reference sequence). V gave up 3 bases and J gave up 2 bases; unmatched junction bases: 7. The CDR3 extends over 16 amino acids. The DNA for the CDR3 is TGTGCCAGCAGTTTTGCTAGCGGGAGTGTCGCCTACGAGCAGTACTTC. This translates into CASSFASGSVAYEQYF.

The J gene is TRBJ1-6, the V gene TRBV6-1, with D unclear. This CDR3 spans 12 amino acids. Trimming took off 6 bases at V and 7 bases at J, with 7 bases between the two ends. Germline V lookup: CDR1 MNHNS, CDR2 SASEGT. The CDR3 DNA reads as TGTGCCAGCAGCTCGAACAATTCACCCCTCCACTTT. Its translation: CASSSNNSPLHF.

This clone has a handful of counts. The chain carries TRBV6-1 and TRBJ2-7; the D is unclear. The CDR3 runs to 15 residues. V lost 1 base, J lost 0 bases, and 10 bases lay in between. CDR1 and CDR2 (germline): MNHNS, SASEGT. The CDR3 nucleotides read TGTGCCAGCAGTGAAGAGGAAGCCAGCTCCTACGAGCAGTACTTC. As protein: CASSEEEASSYEQYF.

This chain connects TRBV7-9 to TRBJ1-1; a weak D match, TRBD1 (6 bases). Germline CDR1 reads SEHNR; CDR2 reads FQNEAQ (reference sequence). V lost 3 bases to trimming and J lost 1 base, with 15 bases between them. The CDR3 runs to 16 residues. CDR3 protein: CASSLRGMGENTEAFF. CDR3 coding DNA: TGTGCCAGCAGCTTGAGGGGGATGGGAGAGAACACTGAAGCTTTCTTT.

The gene calls are TRBV19 and TRBJ1-2; D possibly corresponds to TRBD1 (5 bases). The V gene lost 6 bases and the J gene lost 2 bases, with 10 bases spanning the gap. Germline V gene sequence: CDR1 LNHDA, CDR2 SQIVND (reference sequence). The CDR3 is 13 residues long. The CDR3 region is CASSRDGNYGYTF. The DNA of the CDR3 is TGTGCCAGTAGCCGGGACGGGAACTATGGCTACACCTTC.

This clone came up once. The rearrangement joins TRBV29-1 to TRBJ2-1; either TRBD1 or TRBD2 may supply D (5 bases each). Trimming took 6 bases from V and 4 from J, leaving 10 bases between them. Germline lookup yields CDR1 SQVTM and CDR2 ANQGSEA. There are 12 residues in the CDR3. In DNA, the CDR3 is TGCAGCGTCCGGGGCCCTTACAATGAGCAGTTCTTC. It is translated as CSVRGPYNEQFF.

This clone was seen only once. The V call is TRBV7-3, the J call TRBJ2-1; D ambiguous. Looked up from germline, CDR1 is SGHTA and CDR2 is FQGTGA. V lost 2 bases and J lost 4, with 12 bases in between. The CDR3 totals 15 residues. CDR3 residues: CASSLPGTSYNEQFF. The CDR3 DNA reads TGTGCCAGCAGCTTACCCGGAACGAGTTACAATGAGCAGTTCTTC.

Comment on this clone: At one end, the junction sequence differs from germline, possibly due to a read error. The same CDR3 arises from other DNA sequences in this sample as well. The CDR3 loop reads CASNPQLFAGYTF. The DNA for the CDR3 is TGTGCCAGCAACCCACAGCTTTTCGCTGGCTACACCTTT. The rearrangement uses TRBV28 and TRBJ1-2; D not certain. This CDR3 is 13 amino acids long. Germline V gene data show CDR1 as MDHEN and CDR2 as SYDVKM.

The chain recombines TRBV6-5 with TRBJ1-6; 8 bases match TRBD1. The CDR3 sequence is 14 residues long. Per the germline V gene, CDR1 is MNHEY and CDR2 is SVGAGI. V lost 6 bases, J lost 6 bases, and 4 bases stayed unmatched. The CDR3 DNA reads TGTGCCAGCAGGGGAACAGGGGGTAATTCACCCCTCCACTTT. Translation gives CASRGTGGNSPLHF.

The gene calls are TRBV19 and TRBJ2-7; D is perhaps TRBD1 or TRBD2 (5 bases each). Germline-derived CDR1 and CDR2 are LNHDA and SQIVND (reference sequence). V lost 1 base, J lost 0 bases, and 7 bases lay in between. The CDR3 extends over 14 amino acids. The CDR3 coding sequence is TGTGCCAGTAGTATAGTGGGGGACTCCTACGAGCAGTACTTC. As protein: CASSIVGDSYEQYF.

With regard to this clone: As the CDR3 is not closed by the conserved phenylalanine or tryptophan, this likely results from a read error. The chain couples TRBV28 to TRBJ1-2; D perhaps matches TRBD1 (6 bases). Trimming cost V 7 bases and J 8 bases, with 23 bases left between them. This CDR3 has 15 residues. Looked up from germline, CDR1 is MDHEN and CDR2 is SYDVKM. DNA of the CDR3: TGTGCCAGCACCATTAACGGACAGCCCGTGGGAGGCTACACCCTC. Translated, it gives CASTINGQPVGGYTL.

The rearrangement uses TRBV7-2 and TRBJ2-5; D unclear. Germline CDR1 and CDR2: SGHTA and FQGNSA. V was cut by 4 bases and J by 4 bases, with 4 bases left in between. The CDR3 spans 11 residues. As DNA, the CDR3 is TGTGCCAGCAGCTCAACAGAGACCCAGTACTTC. This sequence encodes CASSSTETQYF. Based on the CDR3 plus reference TRBV7-2 and TRBJ2-5, the full variable domain is GAGVSQSPSNKVTEKGKDVELRCDPISGHTALYWYRQSLGQGLEFLIYFQGNSAPDKSGLPSDRFSAERTGGSVSTLTIQRTQQEDSAVYLCASSSTETQYFGPGTRLLVL.

CDR3 region: CASSLTGGETYEQYF. CDR3 nucleotides: TGTGCCAGCAGCTTGACAGGAGGGGAGACCTACGAGCAGTACTTC. The V and J genes are TRBV7-3 and TRBJ2-7, with D perhaps matching TRBD1 or TRBD2 (6 bases each). Between the trimmed V and J ends, which lost 3 bases and 2 bases, there was a span of 14 bases. Germline V lookup: CDR1 SGHTA, CDR2 FQGTGA. CDR3 length: 15 residues. Combining the CDR3 with reference TRBV7-3 and TRBJ2-7 gives the whole variable domain GAGVSQTPSNKVTEKGKYVELRCDPISGHTALYWYRQSLGQGPEFLIYFQGTGAADDSGLPNDRFFAVRPEGSVSTLKIQRTERGDSAVYLCASSLTGGETYEQYFGPGTRLTVT.

V usage is TRBV5-1 and J usage is TRBJ1-4, with D perhaps TRBD1 (6 bases). Germline CDR1 reads SGHRS; CDR2 reads YFSETQ. The CDR3 runs 15 residues. Trimming removed 4 bases at V and 1 base at J, with 11 bases between. The CDR3 sequence: CASSPAGQTNEKLFF. CDR3 bases: TGCGCCAGCAGCCCAGCGGGACAAACTAATGAAAAACTGTTTTTT.

The count of this clone is one. The rearrangement links TRBV6-5 to TRBJ2-5; TRBD2 agrees at 8 bases. The CDR3 runs 15 residues. Germline CDR1 is MNHEY and CDR2 is SVGAGI. V trimming: 2 bases; J trimming: 1 base; junction bases outside the gene matches: 3. CDR3 coding DNA: TGTGCCAGCAGTTACGTAGCGGGGCCCCAAGAGACCCAGTACTTC. Translating gives CASSYVAGPQETQYF.

The chain combines TRBV28 with TRBJ2-7; D is unresolved. The CDR3 covers 16 residues. The germline V and J ends were trimmed by 6 bases and 0 bases, with 18 bases remaining between them. Germline V gene data show CDR1 as MDHEN and CDR2 as SYDVKM. CDR3 bases: TGTGCCAGCAGCGTTGATCCAAGTGTCGGCTCCTACGAGCAGTACTTC. This sequence encodes CASSVDPSVGSYEQYF. Drawing the rest from reference TRBV28 and TRBJ2-7, the complete variable domain is DVKVTQSSRYLVKRTGEKVFLECVQDMDHENMFWYRQDPGLGLRLIYFSYDVKMKEKGDIPEGYSVSREKKERFSLILESASTNQTSMYLCASSVDPSVGSYEQYFGPGTRLTVT.

This chain connects TRBV25-1 to TRBJ2-7; D is undetermined. Deletions cut 2 bases from V and 1 base from J, with 3 bases between. The CDR3 consists of 12 residues. In germline, CDR1 is MGHDK, CDR2 SYGVNS. The DNA for the CDR3 is TGTGCCAGCAGTGAAGAGTCCTACGAGCAGTACTTC. It specifies CASSEESYEQYF.